This TCR beta chain was observed in a study of a mutant IDH1 vaccine in newly diagnosed glioma. The CDR3 loop spans 13 amino acids. V was clipped by 4 bases and J by 5 bases, with 12 bases between them. The germline gives CDR1 SGHKS, CDR2 YYEKEE (reference sequence). Some clones are missing from TCRdb's copy, which holds only in-frame ones; the method was immunoSEQ multiplex PCR. The repertoire includes around 32,000 clones, roughly three quarters of them detected once, and roughly 9.3% sits in the top ten. This clone has just a few counts. Its antigen remains unknown. Noted time point: week 35, safety follow-up. Each dose of the vaccine consisted of 300 ug of mutant IDH1 20-mer peptide, with topical imiquimod.

The TCR sequence derives from a woman aged 25-40 years with glioma. Some clones in this sample may be carry-over from other donors' samples. V gene TRBV5-5 combines with J gene TRBJ1-1; D might be TRBD1 (5 bases). This material consisted of PBMCs, taken from a glioma patient whose treatment included an IDH1 peptide vaccine. This CDR3 reads CASSTLTVTEAFF. The CDR3, as DNA: TGTGCCAGCAGCACCCTGACAGTAACTGAAGCTTTCTTT.